These 12 T cell receptor beta chains came from one sample sequenced in a study of cytomegalovirus exposure and HLA in healthy donors. The primer mix had 60 Vbeta and 13 Jbeta primers. Sequenced by immunoSEQ multiplex PCR; TCRdb stores in-frame clones only, minus some. The data contain under 150,000 clones, around four fifths of them singletons. The sequencing sample was made of PBMCs. These receptor sequences come from a boy younger than 18 in good health and CMV-seronegative.

The sample holds a few counts of this clone. The chain links TRBV30 to TRBJ2-1; TRBD2 matches at 11 bases. V gave up 0 bases and J gave up 8 bases; unmatched junction bases: 6. Per germline, CDR1 GTSNPN and CDR2 SVGIG (reference sequence). This CDR3 is 15 amino acids long. The CDR3 is CAWSVLAGGPDEQFF. CDR3 sequence (DNA): TGTGCCTGGAGTGTCTTAGCGGGAGGGCCCGATGAGCAGTTCTTC. Variable domain in full (rest from reference TRBV30 and TRBJ2-1): SQTIHQWPATLVQPVGSPLSLECTVEGTSNPNLYWYRQAAGRGLQLLFYSVGIGQISSEVPQNLSASRPQDRQFILSSKKLLLSDSGFYLCAWSVLAGGPDEQFFGPGTRLTVL.

The V and J genes are TRBV7-9 and TRBJ2-1; D possibly corresponds to TRBD2 (5 bases). The length of the CDR3 is 14 residues. Looked up from germline, CDR1 is SEHNR and CDR2 is FQNEAQ (reference sequence). V lost 2 bases, J lost 7 bases, and 12 bases lay in between. The CDR3 protein is CASSLTHWRNEQFF. CDR3 coding DNA: TGTGCCAGCAGCTTAACGCATTGGAGGAATGAGCAGTTCTTC. The complete variable domain, with remaining parts taken from reference TRBV7-9 and TRBJ2-1, reads DTGVSQNPRHKITKRGQNVTFRCDPISEHNRLYWYRQTLGQGPEFLTYFQNEAQLEKSRLLSDRFSAERPKGSFSTLEIQRTEQGDSAMYLCASSLTHWRNEQFFGPGTRLTVL.

The rearrangement joins TRBV7-2 to TRBJ1-2, with D possibly being TRBD1 (6 bases). The germline V gene has CDR1 SGHTA and CDR2 FQGNSA. The CDR3 runs to 13 residues. V lost 2 bases to trimming and J lost 5 bases, with 9 bases between them. CDR3 nucleotides: TGTGCCAGCAGCTTACGGACAGTTTATGGCTACACCTTC. The encoded protein is CASSLRTVYGYTF.

The chain combines TRBV10-2 with TRBJ1-1, with TRBD1 matching over 9 bases. V trimming: 5 bases; J trimming: 4 bases; junction bases outside the gene matches: 5. Germline V gene sequence: CDR1 WSHSY, CDR2 SAAADI. This CDR3 comprises 14 residues. The CDR3 sequence: CASSPGQGSTEAFF. CDR3 bases: TGCGCCAGCAGTCCGGGACAGGGATCCACTGAAGCTTTCTTT.

V and J are TRBV30 and TRBJ1-4; tentatively, D is TRBD1 (6 bases). V gave up 8 bases and J gave up 7 bases, with 17 bases separating them. The CDR3 is 13 residues long. Germline V CDR1 and CDR2: GTSNPN, SVGIG (reference sequence). CDR3 sequence reads: CAGRTAKLEKLFF. As DNA, the CDR3 is TGTGCCGGGCGGACAGCTAAACTTGAAAAACTGTTTTTT. The entire variable domain, with the rest obtained from reference TRBV30 and TRBJ1-4, is as follows: SQTIHQWPATLVQPVGSPLSLECTVEGTSNPNLYWYRQAAGRGLQLLFYSVGIGQISSEVPQNLSASRPQDRQFILSSKKLLLSDSGFYLCAGRTAKLEKLFFGSGTQLSVL.

V usage is TRBV4-1 and J usage is TRBJ2-7, with 9 bases that match TRBD2. The CDR3 has 20 residues. Germline CDR1 MGHRA, CDR2 YSYEKL. J gave up 0 bases and V 0 bases, and 15 bases lay outside the gene matches. The CDR3 here is CASSQDHLVAGERVSYEQYF. CDR3 in DNA: TGCGCCAGCAGCCAAGATCATTTGGTAGCGGGAGAGCGGGTCTCCTACGAGCAGTACTTC.

This chain links TRBV7-9 with TRBJ1-5; 7 bases line up with TRBD1. CDR3 length equals 15 residues. The trim removed 4 bases at V and 0 bases at J, leaving 3 bases unmatched. CDR1 and CDR2 from the germline V gene are SEHNR and FQNEAQ (reference sequence). CDR3 loop: CASSSDRDSNQPQHF. The CDR3 bases are TGTGCCAGCAGCTCAGACAGGGATAGCAATCAGCCCCAGCATTTT.

J is TRBJ2-1 and V is TRBV29-1, with TRBD2 as a possible D gene (6 bases). Trimming shortened V by 0 bases and J by 4 bases, and 10 bases separated the two germline ends. This CDR3 region has 14 residues. CDR1 and CDR2 from the germline V gene are SQVTM and ANQGSEA. The CDR3 bases are TGCAGCGTTGAAGAAGGCGGGAATTACAATGAGCAGTTCTTC. It codes for CSVEEGGNYNEQFF.

There are a few counts of this clone. The chain recombines TRBV30 with TRBJ1-1; D unresolved. Germline loops: CDR1 GTSNPN, CDR2 SVGIG (reference sequence). Between the trimmed V and J ends, which lost 0 bases and 1 base, there was a span of 12 bases. The CDR3 runs to 15 residues. This chain's CDR3 is CAWSVLLAGNTEAFF. CDR3 nucleotide sequence: TGTGCCTGGAGTGTACTTCTGGCGGGGAACACTGAAGCTTTCTTT.

This clone has more than one count but fewer than ten. This chain links TRBV7-9 with TRBJ2-2; D possibly corresponds to TRBD1 (6 bases). The CDR3 is 16 amino acids. Germline CDR1 SEHNR, CDR2 FQNEAQ (reference sequence). The V end lost 1 base, the J end lost 5 bases, and 14 bases lay between the germline ends. The CDR3 protein is CASSLGWLRGTGELFF. DNA for the CDR3: TGTGCCAGCAGCTTAGGTTGGCTGAGGGGGACCGGGGAGCTGTTTTTT.

The V gene is TRBV30, the J gene TRBJ2-2; D unresolved. Trimming shortened V by 3 bases and J by 4 bases, and 18 bases separated the two germline ends. This CDR3 comprises 16 residues. CDR1 and CDR2 from the germline V gene are GTSNPN and SVGIG (reference sequence). CDR3 residues: CAWRTTSGLGTGELFF. CDR3 DNA sequence: TGTGCCTGGAGGACAACATCCGGCTTAGGCACCGGGGAGCTGTTTTTT.

This rearrangement joins TRBV27 to TRBJ1-2; no clear D gene. The V gene lost 3 bases and the J gene lost 2 bases, with 7 bases spanning the gap. The CDR3 runs to 13 residues. Germline values: CDR1 MNHEY, CDR2 SMNVEV (reference sequence). The CDR3 DNA sequence: TGTGCCAGCAGTTTTGGGCCGAACTATGGCTACACCTTC. Its translation: CASSFGPNYGYTF.